Detailed here is one TCR beta chain. The antigen remains unidentified. The source of the sample is a study of cytomegalovirus exposure and HLA in healthy donors. Findings and limits, study-wide: For most TCR sequences rarity was the rule, although some public TCRs occurred in many donors. Later, an analysis showed that TCR beta chains associated with HLA were more clonally expanded than others that were equally common. For most TCR beta V segments, an earlier analysis put the productive rate at about 87% or about 30% of the time.

Germline V CDR1 and CDR2: MDHEN, SYDVKM. The CDR3 sequence is 16 residues long. The trim removed 5 bases at V and 7 bases at J, leaving 9 bases unmatched. PCR employed 60 Vbeta and 13 Jbeta primers. The method was immunoSEQ multiplex PCR; TCRdb's version includes in-frame clones alone and lacks a portion of them. The sample lists almost 200,000 clones, roughly 72% occurring once. The clonotype originates from a man aged 25-45 years in good health and CMV-seronegative. The chain recombines TRBV28 with TRBJ1-4; TRBD1 matches at 11 bases. The specimen was PBMCs. The CDR3 sequence is CASSPPAGTGGEKLFF. CDR3 sequence (DNA): TGTGCCAGCAGTCCTCCCGCCGGGACAGGGGGTGAAAAACTGTTTTTT.